Following are 10 T cell receptor beta chains from one sample sequenced in a study of blood T cell repertoires in COVID-19. Data came from immunoSEQ multiplex PCR; TCRdb stores just in-frame clones and leaves some out. Of over 250,000 clones in the sample, around 91% were seen once. Material: PBMCs or T cells enriched from blood (not recorded which). The receptors originated from a woman under 30 who had recovered from COVID-19.

V is TRBV9 and J is TRBJ2-1; 9 bases fit TRBD1. The V segment lost 0 bases and the J segment 4 bases; nucleotides outside the gene matches: 2. This CDR3 comprises 15 residues. The germline CDR1 and CDR2 sequences are SGDLS and YYNGEE. CDR3 in amino acids: CASSVVQGAYNEQFF. The CDR3 region has the DNA TGTGCCAGCAGCGTAGTACAGGGGGCGTACAATGAGCAGTTCTTC.

The chain combines TRBV19 with TRBJ2-5, with D possibly matching TRBD1 (5 bases). CDR3 length: 15 residues. V dropped 1 base and J dropped 2 bases, with 11 bases sitting between them. The germline gives CDR1 LNHDA, CDR2 SQIVND (reference sequence). CDR3 in amino acids: CASSIGGTEQETQYF. The CDR3 DNA reads TGTGCCAGTAGTATAGGGGGCACAGAGCAAGAGACCCAGTACTTC.

The J gene is TRBJ2-2, the V gene TRBV5-4; 8 bases map to TRBD1. The CDR3 length is 18 residues. Trimming removed 4 bases from V and 3 bases from J; junction bases left unmatched: 14. The germline CDR1 and CDR2 sequences are SGHNT and YYREEE (reference sequence). CDR3 protein: CASSTRTGLGSDTGELFF. In nucleotides, the CDR3 is TGTGCCAGCAGCACCCGGACAGGGTTGGGCTCCGACACCGGGGAGCTGTTTTTT.

The chain employs TRBV5-1 and TRBJ1-4; D is possibly TRBD1 (6 bases). V lost 5 bases and J lost 7, with 18 bases in between. The CDR3 has 15 amino acids. In germline, CDR1 is SGHRS, CDR2 YFSETQ. The CDR3 protein is CASSITGTQGEKLFF. CDR3 coding DNA: TGCGCCAGCAGTATTACAGGGACCCAGGGTGAAAAACTGTTTTTT. Using reference TRBV5-1 and TRBJ1-4 for the parts outside the CDR3, the full variable domain is KAGVTQTPRYLIKTRGQQVTLSCSPISGHRSVSWYQQTPGQGLQFLFEYFSETQRNKGNFPGRFSGRQFSNSRSEMNVSTLELGDSALYLCASSITGTQGEKLFFGSGTQLSVL.

This chain uses TRBV15 with TRBJ2-5, with TRBD2 identical over 9 bases. After removal of 0 bases from V and 0 bases from J, the junction contained 11 bases not matched to a gene. Germline CDR1 and CDR2: LNHNV and YYDKDF (reference sequence). The CDR3 contains 19 residues. CDR3 in amino acids: CATSRERLAGRLHQETQYF. The CDR3 DNA is TGTGCCACCAGCAGAGAGCGTCTAGCGGGGCGCCTACACCAAGAGACCCAGTACTTC.

V and J are TRBV11-2 and TRBJ2-2; TRBD2 might be the D (6 bases). Germline-derived CDR1 and CDR2 are SGHAT and FQNNGV. V was shortened by 1 base and J by 6 bases, with 6 bases between the two germline ends. The CDR3 spans 13 residues. CDR3 amino acids: CASSLAGAGELFF. The CDR3 nucleotides read TGTGCCAGCAGCTTAGCGGGGGCCGGGGAGCTGTTTTTT.

The V gene is TRBV29-1, the J gene TRBJ1-6, with D maybe TRBD1 (6 bases). Trimming stripped 6 bases from V and 6 bases from J, with 18 bases between. This CDR3 is built from 15 residues. From germline, CDR1 is SQVTM and CDR2 ANQGSEA. The CDR3 protein is CSVAETGSRNSPLHF. CDR3 bases: TGCAGCGTGGCCGAGACAGGCAGCCGTAATTCACCCCTCCACTTT.

The chain employs TRBV7-3 and TRBJ2-2; a weak D match, TRBD1 (6 bases). Trimming took off 4 bases at V and 0 bases at J, with 15 bases between the two ends. Germline lookup yields CDR1 SGHTA and CDR2 FQGTGA. This CDR3 has 17 residues. In DNA, the CDR3 is TGTGCCAGCAGCTCACAGGGACCCACCACGAACACCGGGGAGCTGTTTTTT. It codes for CASSSQGPTTNTGELFF.

The rearrangement links TRBV2 to TRBJ2-1; tentative D call: TRBD1 (5 bases). There are 10 residues in the CDR3. Germline V gene data show CDR1 as SNHLY and CDR2 as FYNNEI. V shed 6 bases and J shed 8 bases, with 5 bases lying between them. The CDR3 protein is CASRGDEQFF. DNA for the CDR3: TGTGCCAGCAGAGGGGATGAGCAGTTCTTC.

The chain recombines TRBV5-1 with TRBJ2-1; TRBD2 matches at 12 bases. With 1 base clipped from V and 7 bases from J, the junction kept 9 bases outside the gene matches. Germline values: CDR1 SGHRS, CDR2 YFSETQ. The CDR3 runs to 17 residues. As DNA, the CDR3 is TGCGCCAGCAGCTTGTGGGGCCTAGCGGGGGGGCCGAATGAGCAGTTCTTC. Translated, it gives CASSLWGLAGGPNEQFF.